Presented here are 10 T cell receptor beta chains from one specimen sequenced in a study of identical twins. In TCRdb, the 5' RACE reads were re-called with MiXCR into one record per CDR3 protein. The sample includes 700,000 or so distinct CDR3 sequences, 21% of them seen just once. The sample was also reused in another study, on T cells expressing NK-cell markers.

The material sequenced was PBMCs. The receptor source for this set is a woman aged 18-30 years in good health.

The sample holds a few counts of this clonotype. The chain combines TRBV7-2 with TRBJ1-2, with D unclear. Germline V gene sequence: CDR1 SGHTA, CDR2 FQGNSA. The CDR3 has 10 amino acids. Trimming pared 5 bases from V and 4 bases from J, leaving 2 bases between. For the CDR3, the DNA is TGTGCCAGCAGCCCCTATGGCTACACCTTC. The encoded protein is CASSPYGYTF.

The rearrangement uses TRBV20-1 and TRBJ2-7; the D gene is possibly TRBD2 (5 bases). The ends were cut back, 3 bases at V and 0 bases at J, with 15 bases in the middle. The CDR3 covers 15 residues. Germline V gene sequence: CDR1 DFQATT, CDR2 SNEGSKA (reference sequence). The CDR3 protein is CSASYPGLTSYEQYF. The CDR3 coding sequence is TGCAGTGCTAGTTACCCAGGACTGACCTCCTACGAGCAGTACTTC.

This clonotype was detected many times. The CDR3 coding sequence is TGTGCCAGCAGTCGCGACAGGGGGGCTAACTATGGCTACACCTTC. Translation gives CASSRDRGANYGYTF. The rearrangement uses TRBV12-3 or TRBV12-4 and TRBJ1-2; 9 bases fit TRBD1. V was clipped by 5 bases and J by 0 bases; unmatched bases: 4. The CDR3 extends over 15 amino acids.

This chain connects TRBV6-5 to TRBJ2-3; D uncertain. V was trimmed by 0 bases and J by 5 bases, leaving 6 bases between them. This CDR3 is built from 13 residues. The germline V gene encodes CDR1 MNHEY and CDR2 SVGAGI. This chain's CDR3 is CASSYSVRDTQYF. The CDR3 DNA is TGTGCCAGCAGTTACTCTGTTCGAGATACGCAGTATTTT.

The chain recombines TRBV29-1 with TRBJ1-1; unclear D gene. The germline V gene encodes CDR1 SQVTM and CDR2 ANQGSEA. The CDR3 totals 15 residues. V was cut by 1 base and J by 0 bases, with 12 bases left in between. The CDR3 region has the DNA TGCAGCGTTGAAGTCCACAGACCAATGAACACTGAAGCTTTCTTT. Protein sequence: CSVEVHRPMNTEAFF.

This clonotype was seen a handful of times. V gene TRBV20-1 combines with J gene TRBJ2-1; TRBD2 matches 12 bases. The CDR3 extends over 17 amino acids. Looked up from germline, CDR1 is DFQATT and CDR2 is SNEGSKA (reference sequence). J was trimmed by 1 base and V by 2 bases; bases with no gene match: 6. The CDR3 coding sequence is TGCAGTGCTAGACTAGCGGGAGGGCGCAGGTCCTACAATGAGCAGTTCTTC. The encoded protein is CSARLAGGRRSYNEQFF.

This clonotype occurred many times. This chain connects TRBV3-1 to TRBJ1-5, with a possible D match to TRBD1 (5 bases). This CDR3 is 15 amino acids long. V was cut by 4 bases and J by 3 bases, with 13 bases left in between. Germline V gives CDR1 LGHDT, CDR2 YNNKEL (reference sequence). DNA of the CDR3: TGTGCCAGCAGCCCAGCCGACAGACCCAATCAGCCCCAGCATTTT. Protein: CASSPADRPNQPQHF. The variable domain in full, with the rest retrieved from reference TRBV3-1 and TRBJ1-5, is DTAVSQTPKYLVTQMGNDKSIKCEQNLGHDTMYWYKQDSKKFLKIMFSYNNKELIINETVPNRFSPKSPDKAHLNLHINSLELGDSAVYFCASSPADRPNQPQHFGDGTRLSIL.

The genes are TRBV7-9 and TRBJ2-7, with 11 positions matching TRBD2. Trimming at V came to 6 bases and at J to 5 bases, leaving 6 bases not matched to a gene. In germline, CDR1 is SEHNR, CDR2 FQNEAQ (reference sequence). This CDR3 is 14 amino acids long. CDR3 nucleotides: TGTGCCAGCAGACCTAGCGGGGGGCCCGACGAGCAGTACTTC. Translation: CASRPSGGPDEQYF. Together with reference TRBV7-9 and TRBJ2-7, the CDR3 gives the full variable domain: DTGVSQNPRHKITKRGQNVTFRCDPISEHNRLYWYRQTLGQGPEFLTYFQNEAQLEKSRLLSDRFSAERPKGSFSTLEIQRTEQGDSAMYLCASRPSGGPDEQYFGPGTRLTVT.

The chain couples TRBV4-1 to TRBJ2-3, with a tentative D call TRBD2 (5 bases). The CDR3 runs 17 residues. Germline V gives CDR1 MGHRA, CDR2 YSYEKL. Trimming left V 4 bases short and J 2 bases short, with 19 bases between. Here the CDR3 reads CASSLDFSEVNTDTQYF. As DNA, the CDR3 is TGCGCCAGCAGCCTTGATTTCTCGGAGGTAAACACAGATACGCAGTATTTT.

This clonotype was recorded only once. This chain connects TRBV14 to TRBJ2-1; tentatively, D is TRBD2 (5 bases). The CDR3 has 11 residues. Germline-derived CDR1 and CDR2 are SGHDN and FVKESK. Trimming removed 1 base at V and 15 bases at J, with 10 bases between. This chain's CDR3 is CASSQGEIPFF. In DNA form, the CDR3 reads TGTGCCAGCAGCCAAGGGGAGATTCCGTTCTTC.